The clone carrying this TCR beta chain is termed medium-sized. Its antigen is not identified. These data belong to a study of spatial heterogeneity in lung cancer. This CDR3 is built from 15 residues. V was cut by 1 base and J by 5 bases, with 16 bases left in between. Germline CDR1 reads SGHRS; CDR2 reads YFSETQ. Broader study findings: The appearance of ubiquitous expanded tumor TCRs in blood was greater at resection than follow-up.

TCRdb itself ran the 5' RACE reads through MiXCR, one entry per CDR3 protein. Here the sample spans approximately 5,000 distinct CDR3 sequences, under 30% being singletons. Time point in this sample: sample taken at primary tumor resection. In each case, whole RNA from tumor, nontumor lung or frozen PBMC was sequenced unsorted. The receptor was isolated from a male donor with early-stage non-small cell lung cancer. Sample: PBMCs, taken at surgery. This chain connects TRBV5-1 to TRBJ2-7; D is undetermined. CDR3 residues: CASSLFKGPVDEQYF. As DNA, the CDR3 is TGCGCCAGCAGCTTGTTCAAGGGTCCGGTTGACGAGCAGTACTTC.